The rows below give T cell receptor beta chains drawn from one sample of a study of OX40 agonist ivuxolimab in advanced cancers. Libraries were prepared by immunoSEQ multiplex PCR; TCRdb keeps only in-frame clonotypes and omits some of them. The table shows around 84,000 clones, with about 93% occurring only once. This sample comprised CD4+ or CD8+ T cells sorted from blood, obtained in a trial of the OX40 agonist ivuxolimab. The receptors originated from an adult with an advanced solid tumor such as melanoma, head and neck, liver or kidney cancer. Both conserved end residues are part of each CDR3. Each record gives: CDR3 protein, CDR3 DNA, D gene, clone size, J gene, V gene. The D gene is left open where the match is weak. Clone size is not always given. Where it is, it says once, few, many or a class for expanded clones.

CASSSTGWGGYTF | TGTGCCAGCAGTTCGACAGGGTGGGGCGGCTACACCTTC | TRBD1 | . | TRBJ1-2 | TRBV27
CAVSGFWDKVSTDTQYF | TGTGCCGTCTCCGGTTTCTGGGACAAAGTTAGCACAGATACGCAGTATTTT | . | . | TRBJ2-3 | TRBV19
CASSLLITSGYEQYF | TGTGCCAGCAGCTTATTGATCACTAGCGGGTACGAGCAGTACTTC | TRBD2 | . | TRBJ2-7 | TRBV5-6
CASSLRQGAVVEQFF | TGTGCCAGCAGCCTTAGACAGGGGGCTGTAGTTGAGCAGTTCTTC | TRBD1 | . | TRBJ2-1 | TRBV2
CASSSLGLGRDTQYF | TGCGCCAGCAGCTCCCTTGGATTGGGTAGAGATACGCAGTATTTT | . | . | TRBJ2-3 | TRBV5-1
CASSIDRTSTDTQYF | TGTGCCAGTAGTATAGATCGGACTAGCACAGATACGCAGTATTTT | . | once | TRBJ2-3 | TRBV19
CASSRGAEQYF | TGTGCCAGCAGCAGAGGTGCCGAGCAGTACTTC | . | . | TRBJ2-7 | TRBV11-3
CASSDPGQGHTEAFF | TGTGCCAGCAGTGACCCGGGACAGGGACACACTGAAGCTTTCTTT | TRBD1 | once | TRBJ1-1 | TRBV25-1
CASSRPSGSAQYF | TGTGCCAGCAGCCGCCCCAGCGGGAGTGCCCAGTACTTC | TRBD2 | . | TRBJ2-5 | TRBV11-2
CAAEEVGNEQFF | TGTGCTGCAGAGGAGGTGGGCAATGAGCAGTTCTTC | . | . | TRBJ2-1 | TRBV30
CASSGVGSSYEQYF | TGTGCCAGCAGCGGGGTAGGGAGCTCCTACGAGCAGTACTTC | . | . | TRBJ2-7 | TRBV11-2
CASSPGVGNEQFF | TGTGCCAGCAGCCCGGGAGTCGGTAATGAGCAGTTCTTC | . | once | TRBJ2-1 | TRBV5-6
CASSPPDRLYSYEQYF | TGTGCCAGCAGCCCTCCGGACAGGTTATACTCCTACGAGCAGTACTTC | TRBD1 | . | TRBJ2-7 | TRBV28
CASSPYNEQFF | TGTGCCAGCAGCCCGTACAATGAGCAGTTCTTC | . | . | TRBJ2-1 | TRBV7-9
CATSGIGVWGYTF | TGTGCCACCAGCGGGATCGGGGTATGGGGCTACACCTTC | . | . | TRBJ1-2 | TRBV15
CASSPKNGVIAQFF | TGTGCCAGCAGCCCGAAAAACGGGGTGATAGCTCAGTTCTTC | . | . | TRBJ2-1 | TRBV5-6
CASSVNSGNEQFF | TGTGCCAGCAGCGTCAATAGTGGCAATGAGCAGTTCTTC | . | once | TRBJ2-1 | TRBV9
CASSQSGQGGYEQYF | TGCGCCAGCAGCCAATCAGGACAGGGCGGCTACGAGCAGTACTTC | TRBD1 | . | TRBJ2-7 | TRBV4-3
CAISESQGSTEAFF | TGTGCCATCAGTGAGTCGCAGGGTTCCACTGAAGCTTTCTTT | . | . | TRBJ1-1 | TRBV10-3
CAWSAGGSPGELFF | TGTGCCTGGAGTGCTGGAGGATCTCCCGGGGAGCTGTTTTTT | . | . | TRBJ2-2 | TRBV30
CASSTGPLYEQYF | TGTGCCAGCAGCACGGGACCTCTTTACGAGCAGTACTTC | . | . | TRBJ2-7 | TRBV7-9
CASSSRGTTDTQYF | TGCGCCAGCAGCTCTCGGGGGACCACAGATACGCAGTATTTT | . | . | TRBJ2-3 | TRBV5-1
CASSPGTGTYTNTGELFF | TGTGCCAGCAGCCCCGGGACAGGGACCTATACGAACACCGGGGAGCTGTTTTTT | TRBD1 | . | TRBJ2-2 | TRBV28
CASSILTSGRRQETQYF | TGTGCCAGTAGTATACTGACTAGCGGGAGGAGGCAAGAGACCCAGTACTTC | TRBD2 | . | TRBJ2-5 | TRBV19
CASSYWANGELFF | TGTGCCAGCAGTTACTGGGCCAACGGGGAGCTGTTTTTT | . | once | TRBJ2-2 | TRBV6-5
CASSGRSGQVHSYEQYF | TGTGCCAGCAGCGGCCGGTCGGGGCAGGTTCACTCCTACGAGCAGTACTTC | . | . | TRBJ2-7 | TRBV7-6
CASSSRGPGNTIYF | TGTGCCAGCAGTTCCAGGGGACCTGGAAACACCATATATTTT | . | once | TRBJ1-3 | TRBV7-6
CASSVEGGQETQYF | TGTGCCAGCAGCGTAGAGGGTGGCCAAGAGACCCAGTACTTC | . | . | TRBJ2-5 | TRBV9
CASSIKGSWTTEAFF | TGTGCCAGTAGTATAAAGGGCAGCTGGACCACTGAAGCTTTCTTT | . | few | TRBJ1-1 | TRBV19
CASSLVAARAYEQYF | TGTGCCAGCAGCCTCGTAGCGGCACGGGCCTACGAGCAGTACTTC | . | . | TRBJ2-7 | TRBV7-2
CASSPSRSGRLETQYF | TGCGCCAGCAGTCCCTCCCGTAGCGGGAGGTTAGAGACCCAGTACTTC | TRBD2 | . | TRBJ2-5 | TRBV4-1
CASSYSAGHVDYEQYF | TGTGCCAGCAGTTACTCGGCAGGCCACGTCGACTACGAGCAGTACTTC | . | . | TRBJ2-7 | TRBV6-5
CASSTPGGEQYF | TGTGCCAGCAGTACCCCAGGGGGCGAGCAGTACTTC | TRBD1 | . | TRBJ2-7 | TRBV6-1
CASSEHRSFQWGEKLFF | TGTGCCAGCAGTGAACATCGGTCCTTTCAGTGGGGTGAAAAACTGTTTTTT | . | . | TRBJ1-4 | TRBV6-1
CASSPDVGYEQYF | TGTGCCAGCAGCCCCGACGTAGGCTACGAGCAGTACTTC | . | . | TRBJ2-7 | TRBV9
CASSVEADNEQFF | TGTGCCAGCAGCGTAGAGGCAGACAATGAGCAGTTCTTC | . | . | TRBJ2-1 | TRBV9
CASSPLTGPAQETQYF | TGTGCCAGCTCACCTTTGACAGGTCCGGCACAGGAGACCCAGTACTTC | . | . | TRBJ2-5 | TRBV18
CASTSFPGTPKYNEQFF | TGTGCCAGCACCTCCTTCCCAGGGACTCCCAAATACAATGAGCAGTTCTTC | . | . | TRBJ2-1 | TRBV27
CASSSPGPDYQETQYF | TGTGCCAGCAGCTCCCCGGGCCCCGATTATCAAGAGACCCAGTACTTC | . | . | TRBJ2-5 | TRBV5-6
CASSFRPSEAFF | TGTGCCAGCAGCTTTCGACCCTCTGAAGCTTTCTTT | . | . | TRBJ1-1 | TRBV4-2
CASSSTGTSGNKQYF | TGTGCCAGCAGCTCGACCGGGACTAGCGGGAATAAGCAGTATTTT | TRBD2 | . | TRBJ2-3 | TRBV11-1
CATRGDSLEQYF | TGTGCCACCCGTGGGGATTCCCTCGAGCAGTACTTC | . | . | TRBJ2-7 | TRBV6-5